Listed here are 2 T cell receptor beta chains from one sample, sequenced in a study of Tregs in tolerant kidney transplant recipients. Libraries were prepared by immunoSEQ multiplex PCR; TCRdb keeps only in-frame clonotypes and omits some of them. This repertoire comprises roughly 15,000 clones; its ten largest clones make up less than 4%. Recipients received nonmyeloablative bone marrow transplants from related graft donors, with transient mixed chimerism. The specimen was CD4+ T cells from blood (PBMCs), collected 12 months after the transplant. The receptors were sampled from a human patient who received a combined kidney and bone marrow transplant. Some T cells may have originated in the graft donor.

In the case of this clone: From the germline J gene comes the end of the CDR3, since the read stops 3 residues before it. The chain employs TRBV30 and TRBJ2-1; tentative D call: TRBD2 (5 bases). Trimming took 3 bases from V and 3 from J, leaving 15 bases between them. Germline values: CDR1 GTSNPN, CDR2 SVGIG (reference sequence). The CDR3 is 15 amino acids. The sequenced CDR3 bases are TGTGCCTGGAGCATAGACTATCGTAACTACAATGAG. It codes for CAWSIDYRNYNE. In full, the CDR3 reads CAWSIDYRNYNEQFF.

In the case of this clone: The CDR3 end lies 3 residues beyond the end of the read and is filled in from the germline J gene. This chain connects TRBV28 to TRBJ1-2, with 11 bases identical to TRBD1. Trimming took 3 bases from V and 0 from J; bases not matched to a gene: 6. Germline values: CDR1 MDHEN, CDR2 SYDVKM. The CDR3 is 17 residues long. Incomplete CDR3 DNA: TGTGCCAGCAGTTTCATGGACAGGGGGCGTACTAACTATGGC. Its translation: CASSFMDRGRTNYG. The whole CDR3 region reads CASSFMDRGRTNYGYTF.